The present T cell receptor beta chain was sequenced within a study of T cell repertoires in cytomegalovirus infection. This CDR3 region has 14 residues. With V trimmed by 3 bases and J by 3 bases, 4 bases remained unmatched. CDR1 is LNHDA, CDR2 SQIVND, per germline (reference sequence). Using its own MiXCR run on the reads, TCRdb lists one record per CDR3 protein. This repertoire shows roughly 800,000 distinct CDR3 sequences, approximately 32% found once; its top ten account for over 10%. Findings of the study overall: The study identified carriers of CMV plus the relevant HLA from cumulative public TCR beta family frequency.

This clonotype was seen many times. Its antigen is not identified. Source: cultured CD8+ T cells from PBMCs, taken from culture after CMV antigen stimulation. The source is a human donor in good health (CMV status not recorded). Some clones in this sample may be carry-over from other donors' samples. The V call is TRBV19, the J call TRBJ1-1; 7 bases fit TRBD1. The DNA for the CDR3 is TGTGCCAGTAGTATTTGGACAGGAGACACTGAAGCTTTCTTT. This encodes CASSIWTGDTEAFF.